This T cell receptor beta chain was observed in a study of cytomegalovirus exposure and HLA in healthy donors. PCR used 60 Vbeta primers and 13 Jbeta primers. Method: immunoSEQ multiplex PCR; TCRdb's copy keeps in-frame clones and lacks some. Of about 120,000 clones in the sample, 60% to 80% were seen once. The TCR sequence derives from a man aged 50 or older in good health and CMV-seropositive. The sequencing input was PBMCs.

This chain's CDR3 is CASSFQGLNYGYTF. The CDR3 nucleotides are TGTGCCAGCAGCTTTCAAGGACTTAACTATGGCTACACCTTC. V gene TRBV5-6 combines with J gene TRBJ1-2, with no clear D. V dropped 2 bases and J dropped 1 base, with 9 bases sitting between them. The CDR3 length is 14 residues. Germline CDR1 and CDR2: SGHDT and YYEEEE.